Here is one T cell receptor beta chain with its context. What antigen it recognizes has not been identified. Base qualities were left out, and no much larger clone turns up one base away. The data are from a study of cytomegalovirus exposure and HLA in healthy donors (dated by TCRdb to the late 2010s). Regarding the research as a whole: An earlier analysis of some 620 of the donors reported about 280 Gb of sequence data and 117 million unique TCR beta sequences obtained from about 170 million T cells. An early release that covered roughly 600 HLA-typed donors contained approximately 300 gigabases of sequencing data and tens of millions of unique TCR sequences. Of the roughly 410 genotyped donors, approximately 80% were placed in the genetic ancestry cluster associated with self-reported Caucasian donors. The study aimed to test whether signatures of past pathogen exposure could be identified by cataloging public T cell receptors. The T cell repertoires of around 730 subjects were profiled by immunosequencing and related to cytomegalovirus serostatus. In addition to the first cohort of approximately 670 subjects, a separate validation cohort of over 90 different subjects was used. To predict cytomegalovirus infection status, the study brought together high-throughput TCR immunosequencing, statistical association of individual TCRs with disease status, and machine learning. A later analysis re-examined previously published TCR beta repertoires from just over 650 donors and added high-resolution HLA genotyping to investigate patterns of TCR occurrence. Rather than drawing on any new phenotypic data, the later analysis identified candidate immune exposures from TCR beta sequences and the way those sequences occurred across donors. An earlier analysis of several hundred of the donors used high-throughput TCR beta sequencing to judge whether each TCR beta V gene segment behaved as functional or pseudogenic. Alongside the repertoire data, information on donor age, sex, ethnicity and CMV serostatus was compiled. A later genetic analysis took genome-wide SNP genotypes for about three fifths of the 666 donors and used that subset as a discovery cohort. All discovery cohort repertoires had been generated on a single sequencing platform. HLA typing included class I and class II loci at four-digit resolution. Typing coverage differed by locus: A, B, C, DRB1 and DQB1 were typed in roughly 620-630 donors, DQA1 in 522, DPA1 in some 610, and DPB1 in 472. Roughly 5 DR-DQ haplotypes were handled as single units for association and clustering, since linkage in the cohort was strong. Across under 500 genotyped donors of the cohort, an average of 235,054 unique TCR beta nucleotide sequences per donor were sequenced, and approximately 17% of those sequences were non-productive.

Library preparation employed the immunoSEQ multiplex PCR assay. The multiplex PCR relied on a mix of 60 forward primers for TCR Vbeta segments and 13 reverse primers for TCR Jbeta segments. Amplification of the CDR3 region of rearranged TCR beta genes was performed with a multiplex PCR assay on genomic DNA. The Illumina HiSeq System was used to sequence the amplified TCR beta libraries as 87-base-pair reads. The original methods were these. A later analysis counted approximately 76 million unique TCR beta chains across the 550 to 800 repertoires, and approximately 11 million of these chains were shared by at least two donors. A nearest-neighbor algorithm error-corrected the raw reads and collapsed the reads into unique sequences, merging closely related sequences to remove PCR and sequencing errors. V, D and J gene segments were assigned by aligning CDR3 sequences to IMGT reference sequences. Each retained sequence needed at least a six-nucleotide match to both a V gene segment and a J gene segment. Rearrangements were classified as productive when the CDR3 lacked stop codons and remained in frame with V and J, and all other rearrangements were classified as non-productive. Following IMGT convention, CDR3 was defined as the stretch from the second conserved V-encoded cysteine up to the conserved J-encoded phenylalanine. Sequences without an unambiguous match to a single V gene segment were excluded from the earlier analysis of about 630 of the donors. In an earlier analysis of approximately 550 of the donors, V segments were called functional above 56.7% productive rearrangements and were called segregating when the between-donor standard deviation exceeded 5%. A statistical classification framework was built for diagnosing cytomegalovirus status from the catalog of TCR beta chain sequences. A later analysis assigned V and J genes by comparing TCR nucleotide sequences with IMGT/GENE-DB human TR gene sequences. Using the TCRdist pipeline, a later analysis assigned CDR3 sequences along with most-parsimonious VDJ recombination scenarios. A later analysis defined each TCR beta chain by its CDR3 amino acid sequence plus V-gene family, and excluded reads lacking a unique V-gene family. As a way to deal with suspected cross-contamination and a sequencing artifact, a later analysis dropped under 600 nucleotide sequences that were highly shared and had low generation probability. For each public chain, a later analysis derived a clonal expansion index from normalized ranks of inferred template counts within each repertoire. In a later analysis, generation probabilities were computed using a VDJ recombination model fitted to out-of-frame rearrangements, and the results were checked against IGoR. A later analysis scored TCR-TCR, TCR-HLA and TCR-CMV co-occurrence with hypergeometric tests, applying a repertoire-size bias correction to TCR pairs. In a later analysis, false discovery rates were estimated by permuting HLA or CMV assignments 20 times. In a later analysis, co-occurring TCRs were grouped using DBSCAN, and TCRdist sequence similarity was added for clustering within HLA-allele-positive subsets. Co-occurrence clustering excluded repertoires with fewer than 30,000 or more than 120,000 public chains, plus five with anomalous nucleotide sharing. TCRdb limited this immuneACCESS table to in-frame rearrangements with V and J called. A share of clones is missing; checked studies link under half to unresolved V genes, and the rest is unexplained. The V and J calls and the clone size are those of that table, but D and trimming were determined from the DNA. Present in this sample are about 190,000 clones, around 90% of which were seen just once. The biggest ten clones account for about 1.1% of the sample.

In total, roughly 670 healthy bone marrow donors made up the cohort. At the time of sampling, all cohort members were nominally healthy, though unrecorded immune exposures were likely present. The donor tested CMV seronegative, placing the donor among the roughly 400 seronegative members of the cohort. Every donor gave a peripheral blood sample, and the peripheral blood mononuclear cells from that sample were used for TCR beta sequencing. Genomic DNA was extracted from the blood cell samples with the Qiagen DNeasy Blood Extraction Kit. Study-wide conclusions, independent of this receptor: Roughly 17 rarely observed V segments, including chromosome 9 orphons, were excluded from the earlier analysis of about 600 of the donors because counts were too low. A later genetic analysis reported fewer N-insertions in productive TCRs among donors in an Asian-associated ancestry cluster than the roughly 670-donor mean. An earlier analysis of 587 of the donors showed that most TCR beta V segments appeared in productive rearrangements either about 90% or about 30% of the time, which broadly matched IMGT annotations. At a false discovery rate of 0.05, a later analysis linked under 20,000 TCR beta sequences to specific HLA alleles. The classifier was reported to diagnose cytomegalovirus status with high specificity and sensitivity in both the original and validation cohorts. A further reported finding was that TCR beta sequences accurately predicted the HLA-A and HLA-B alleles for most subjects in the first cohort. In a later analysis, HLA-associated TCR beta chains showed more clonal expansion and lower generation probabilities than non-associated chains that were equally common. A cluster of highly shared sequence variants was judged likely to be a technical artifact of the sequencing pipeline. Presence/absence analyses assumed roughly uniform sequencing depth across donors, an assumption that may not hold. A later genetic analysis associated a missense DCLRE1C variant with V-gene and J-gene trimming of TCR beta chains, and an independent cohort replicated the association. Some IMGT-functional V segments, including TRBV6-2 and TRBV6-3, could not be told apart with the 87-base-pair reads, so those segments were excluded. The cohort was sequenced for TCR beta chains only, and without alpha or paired-chain data the features that could be detected were limited. The authors suggested that the approach could potentially be extended to other disease states and immunological phenotypes. Because some donors lacked HLA typing at each locus, the association tests relied only on the typed subset. Assigning TCR associations to individual alleles was difficult when HLA alleles, especially DR and DQ, strongly co-occurred. A total of about 180 TCR beta chains were listed by the study as associated with cytomegalovirus. Linkage disequilibrium might explain the correlated functional status among segregating V segments, but an unknown experimental factor could not be excluded. In vitro tests confirmed that a few of the cytomegalovirus-associated TCR beta chains recognize cytomegalovirus antigens. While some public TCRs were present in many individuals, most TCR sequences turned up only very rarely across donors. In a later analysis, the rate of TCR association differed among HLA loci, with DRB1 alleles having the most associated TCRs and HLA-C alleles having the fewest. According to a later analysis, most CMV-associated TCR beta chains appeared to be HLA-restricted, and the HLA associations seemed to be driven largely by CMV exposure. The only immune exposure information available for the cohort was CMV serostatus. In a later analysis, several top co-occurrence clusters were reported to appear linked to parvovirus B19, influenza, CMV and Epstein-Barr virus.

From cysteine to phenylalanine, the CDR3 is 13 amino acids long. Solely the CDR3 DNA is kept, with 39 bases framed from the first base. Cut back by 6 bases and 4 bases, the V and J ends lie 12 bases apart. According to the germline V gene, CDR1 reads MNHEY and CDR2 reads SVGAGI. In this chain, TRBV6-5 is recombined with TRBJ1-1, and possibly TRBD1, on 5 matching bases. This clonotype originated in a boy younger than 10 in good health and CMV-seronegative. The sample comprised PBMCs. The bases are TGTGCCAGCAGGGGGGGGGAGGGCACTGAAGCTTTCTTT. This gives the protein CASRGGEGTEAFF.